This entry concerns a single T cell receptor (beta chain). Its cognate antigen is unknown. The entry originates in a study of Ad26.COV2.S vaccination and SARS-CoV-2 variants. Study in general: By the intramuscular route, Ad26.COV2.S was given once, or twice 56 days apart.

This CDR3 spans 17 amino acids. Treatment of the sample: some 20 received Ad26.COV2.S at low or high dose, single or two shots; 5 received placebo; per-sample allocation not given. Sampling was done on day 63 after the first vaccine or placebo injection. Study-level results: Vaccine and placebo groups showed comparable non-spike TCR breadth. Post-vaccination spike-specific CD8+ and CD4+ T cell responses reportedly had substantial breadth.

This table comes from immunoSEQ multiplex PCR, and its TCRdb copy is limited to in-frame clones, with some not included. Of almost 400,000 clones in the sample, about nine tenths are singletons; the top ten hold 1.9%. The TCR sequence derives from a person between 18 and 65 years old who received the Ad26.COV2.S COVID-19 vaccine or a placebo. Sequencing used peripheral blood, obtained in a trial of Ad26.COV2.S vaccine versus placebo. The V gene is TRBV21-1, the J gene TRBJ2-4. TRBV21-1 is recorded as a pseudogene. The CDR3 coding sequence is TGTGCCAGCAGCAAAGAGGAGACAACGCCTACCAAAAACATTCAGTACTTC. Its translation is CASSKEETTPTKNIQYF.